This T cell receptor beta chain is from a study of blood T cells in healthy people across ages. Findings of the study overall: The study lacked donor CMV status, which possibly confounded expanded clonotype changes.

A second roughly 7 to 11 cycle PCR used barcoded and J-beta primers. TCRdb reprocessed the 5' RACE reads with MiXCR, giving one entry per CDR3 protein. The sample consists of fewer than 950,000 distinct CDR3 sequences, about 53% of them appearing once. Concerning this clonotype: The antigen is unknown.

Germline V CDR1 and CDR2: MNHEY, SVGEGT. V was pared by 2 bases and J by 4 bases, with 0 bases of the junction left unmatched. The CDR3 spans 14 residues. This TCR was sampled from a man older than 75 in good health. Sequenced input: blood. V usage is TRBV6-2 or TRBV6-3 and J usage is TRBJ2-1; 9 nucleotides align to TRBD1. CDR3 bases: TGTGCCAGCAGTTACGGGACAGGGTACAATGAGCAGTTCTTC. It translates to CASSYGTGYNEQFF.